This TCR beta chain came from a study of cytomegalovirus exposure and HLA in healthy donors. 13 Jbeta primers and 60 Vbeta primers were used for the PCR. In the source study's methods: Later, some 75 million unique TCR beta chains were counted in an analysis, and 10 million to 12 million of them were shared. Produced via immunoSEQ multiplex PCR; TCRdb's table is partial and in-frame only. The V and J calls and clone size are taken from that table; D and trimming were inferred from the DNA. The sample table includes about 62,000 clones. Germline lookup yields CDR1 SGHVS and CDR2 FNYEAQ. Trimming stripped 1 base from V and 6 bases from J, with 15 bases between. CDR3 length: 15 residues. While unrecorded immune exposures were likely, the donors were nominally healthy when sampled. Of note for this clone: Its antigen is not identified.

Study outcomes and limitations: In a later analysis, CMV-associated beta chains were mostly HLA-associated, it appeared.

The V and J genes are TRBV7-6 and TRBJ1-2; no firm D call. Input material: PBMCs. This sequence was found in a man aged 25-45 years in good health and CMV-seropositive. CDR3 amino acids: CASSLVKGGWDGYTF. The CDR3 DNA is TGTGCCAGCAGCTTAGTGAAGGGAGGATGGGATGGCTACACCTTC.